Below are 32 T cell receptor beta chains sequenced from a single sample in a study of T cells expressing NK-cell markers. TCRdb reanalyzed the 5' RACE reads, giving one entry per CDR3 protein sequence and no DNA. The sample holds 440,000 or so distinct CDR3 sequences. The material sequenced was blood T cells: a sorted CD56 or NKG2C T cell subset, CD4+ or CD8+ T cells, or bulk PBMC T cells (not recorded which). The origin of the receptors is a woman aged 18 to 75 in good health.

The CDR3 region is CASRLRSAGSTDTQYF. The V call is TRBV5-5, the J call TRBJ2-3; lacking DNA, the TRBD2 call made by TCRdb goes unchecked. The CDR3 totals 16 residues. Germline lookup yields CDR1 SGHKS and CDR2 YYEKEE (reference sequence).

The chain recombines TRBV30 with TRBJ1-5; absent DNA, TCRdb's TRBD1 call cannot be checked. From germline, CDR1 is GTSNPN and CDR2 SVGIG (reference sequence). This CDR3 is built from 16 residues. The CDR3 loop reads CAWGDKAFYSNQPQHF.

This chain links TRBV7-9 with TRBJ1-2; no DNA is available, so the TRBD1 call from TCRdb remains unchecked. This CDR3 comprises 13 residues. Per the germline V gene, CDR1 is SEHNR and CDR2 is FQNEAQ (reference sequence). CDR3 protein: CASSLPRGGGYTF.

The V and J genes are TRBV20-1 and TRBJ2-3; there is no DNA to check the TCRdb D call of TRBD1. Germline V lookup: CDR1 DFQATT, CDR2 SNEGSKA (reference sequence). The CDR3 totals 15 residues. CDR3 amino acids: CSAIPGQGRGDTQYF.

The chain is built from TRBV24-1 and TRBJ2-1. The CDR3 is 12 amino acids. CDR1 and CDR2 from the germline V gene are KGHDR and SFDVKD. The CDR3 protein is CATSDTVGKQFF.

This chain connects TRBV6-1 to TRBJ2-5; TCRdb reports TRBD1, a call that lacks DNA to check it against. The CDR3 consists of 11 residues. The germline gives CDR1 MNHNS, CDR2 SASEGT. The CDR3 sequence: CASVGGETQYF.

The V and J genes are TRBV12-3 or TRBV12-4 and TRBJ1-2; checking the TCRdb D call of TRBD1 is not possible without DNA. The CDR3 spans 13 residues. The CDR3 sequence is CASSLGRGDGYTF.

The V call is TRBV24-1, the J call TRBJ2-2; the TCRdb call, TRBD2, lacks DNA for checking. Germline V lookup: CDR1 KGHDR, CDR2 SFDVKD. CDR3 length equals 14 residues. This CDR3 is CATSSGGAIGELFF.

This chain links TRBV5-1 with TRBJ2-1; TCRdb picks TRBD2, but there is no DNA to check that call. The CDR3 sequence is 18 residues long. Looked up from germline, CDR1 is SGHRS and CDR2 is YFSETQ. CDR3 in amino acids: CASSPWDFGGPQNNEQFF.

The chain joins TRBV7-2 to TRBJ2-1; with no DNA, the TCRdb D assignment of TRBD1 cannot be verified. CDR3 size: 16 residues. CDR1 is SGHTA and CDR2 is FQGNSA in the germline V gene. CDR3 sequence: CASSLSGGQSYNEQFF.

The chain employs TRBV11-2 and TRBJ2-1. CDR1 and CDR2 (germline): SGHAT, FQNNGV. This CDR3 has 16 residues. The CDR3 sequence is CASSLYGGSSYNEQFF.

The J gene is TRBJ2-3, the V gene TRBV11-2; TCRdb proposes TRBD2, but this gene call is untestable without DNA. CDR3 length: 15 amino acids. CDR1 is SGHAT, CDR2 FQNNGV, per germline. CDR3 amino acids: CASSLAGGRPDTQYF.

V gene TRBV11-1 combines with J gene TRBJ1-1; with no DNA, the TCRdb D assignment of TRBD1 cannot be verified. CDR1 is SGHAT and CDR2 is FQDESV in the germline V gene (reference sequence). This CDR3 has 19 amino acids. CDR3 protein: CASSRYPLWQPRMNTEAFF.

The rearrangement joins TRBV11-1 to TRBJ2-1; absent DNA, TCRdb's TRBD2 call cannot be checked. This CDR3 is 18 amino acids long. CDR1 and CDR2 from the germline V gene are SGHAT and FQDESV (reference sequence). This CDR3 reads CASSPLPGLAGVLDEQFF.

The V gene is TRBV5-6, the J gene TRBJ1-6; TCRdb selects TRBD1, and the lack of DNA leaves this call unchecked. The CDR3 totals 15 residues. Germline loops: CDR1 SGHDT, CDR2 YYEEEE. This CDR3 reads CASSGGAGYNSPLHF.

J is TRBJ2-7 and V is TRBV7-9; TCRdb calls TRBD2, which cannot be checked without DNA. CDR3 size: 16 residues. Looked up from germline, CDR1 is SEHNR and CDR2 is FQNEAQ (reference sequence). The CDR3 region is CASSLALAGVINEQYF.

The chain recombines TRBV12-3 or TRBV12-4 with TRBJ1-6. CDR3 length: 16 residues. The CDR3 sequence is CASSWTQGLRNSPLHF.

The rearrangement links TRBV15 to TRBJ2-5; TCRdb indicates TRBD1, and absent DNA this call remains unverified. The CDR3 has 16 amino acids. From germline, CDR1 is LNHNV and CDR2 YYDKDF (reference sequence). CDR3 in amino acids: CATSGKTAGYEETQYF.

The chain uses TRBV19 and TRBJ1-6; TCRdb lists TRBD1, though no DNA is available to test this call. The germline CDR1 and CDR2 sequences are LNHDA and SQIVND (reference sequence). The CDR3 is 17 residues long. CDR3 sequence: CASSGGFAATFDSPLHF.

The V call is TRBV20-1, the J call TRBJ2-1; the D call from TCRdb, TRBD2, cannot be confirmed without DNA. CDR1 and CDR2 (germline): DFQATT, SNEGSKA (reference sequence). The CDR3 has 15 amino acids. The CDR3 sequence: CSGPPESGGADEQFF.

This chain connects TRBV5-4 to TRBJ2-3; TCRdb's D call, TRBD1, is unchecked because there is no DNA. The length of the CDR3 is 16 residues. CDR1 is SGHNT, CDR2 YYREEE, per germline (reference sequence). CDR3 residues: CASSFPSRGPELAQYF.

The chain carries TRBV7-7 and TRBJ2-7; as DNA is missing, the TRBD2 call by TCRdb cannot be tested. The CDR3 is 14 residues long. Germline lookup yields CDR1 SSHAT and CDR2 FNYEAQ (reference sequence). CDR3 in amino acids: CASSSGLAGAEQYF.

The chain employs TRBV18 and TRBJ1-1. CDR3 length equals 14 residues. Germline V gene lookup returns CDR1 KGHSH and CDR2 LQKENI. The CDR3 sequence: CASSHGRPNTEAFF. Full variable domain (rest looked up from reference TRBV18 and TRBJ1-1): NAGVMQNPRHLVRRRGQEARLRCSPMKGHSHVYWYRQLPEEGLKFMVYLQKENIIDESGMPKERFSAEFPKEGPSILRIQQVVRGDSAAYFCASSHGRPNTEAFFGQGTRLTVV.

The chain links TRBV6-4 to TRBJ2-6. Germline V gene sequence: CDR1 MRHNA, CDR2 SNTAGT. CDR3 length: 14 amino acids. CDR3 in amino acids: CASSPVSGANVLTF.

The chain recombines TRBV4-1 with TRBJ1-1. The CDR3 is made up of 15 amino acids. Germline V lookup: CDR1 MGHRA, CDR2 YSYEKL. Here the CDR3 reads CASSHMEGGNTEAFF.

This chain links TRBV20-1 with TRBJ2-5; TCRdb indicates TRBD2, and absent DNA this call remains unverified. The CDR3 spans 15 residues. Germline CDR1 DFQATT, CDR2 SNEGSKA (reference sequence). This CDR3 reads CSADHATSLGETQYF.

This rearrangement joins TRBV3-1 to TRBJ2-4; TCRdb selects TRBD2, and the lack of DNA leaves this call unchecked. CDR1 and CDR2 (germline): LGHDT, YNNKEL (reference sequence). The length of the CDR3 is 14 residues. The CDR3: CASSREGLRDIQYF. The variable domain in full, completed from reference TRBV3-1 and TRBJ2-4, reads DTAVSQTPKYLVTQMGNDKSIKCEQNLGHDTMYWYKQDSKKFLKIMFSYNNKELIINETVPNRFSPKSPDKAHLNLHINSLELGDSAVYFCASSREGLRDIQYFGAGTRLSVL.

V is TRBV7-3 and J is TRBJ2-3; TCRdb designates TRBD1, a call that cannot be tested without DNA. The CDR3 has 15 amino acids. CDR1 is SGHTA, CDR2 FQGTGA, per germline. The CDR3 sequence: CASSLTGRNTDTQYF.

The chain uses TRBV12-3 or TRBV12-4 and TRBJ2-2; TCRdb proposes TRBD1, but this gene call is untestable without DNA. The CDR3 extends over 14 amino acids. Here the CDR3 reads CASSFGGVAGELFF.

V is TRBV7-9 and J is TRBJ2-3; TCRdb designates TRBD1, a call that cannot be tested without DNA. CDR3 length: 16 amino acids. Germline V gives CDR1 SEHNR, CDR2 FQNEAQ (reference sequence). The CDR3 protein is CASSSRDPRAADTQYF. The full variable domain, with the rest looked up from reference TRBV7-9 and TRBJ2-3, is DTGVSQNPRHKITKRGQNVTFRCDPISEHNRLYWYRQTLGQGPEFLTYFQNEAQLEKSRLLSDRFSAERPKGSFSTLEIQRTEQGDSAMYLCASSSRDPRAADTQYFGPGTRLTVL.

This rearrangement joins TRBV5-1 to TRBJ1-3; as DNA is missing, the TRBD1 call by TCRdb cannot be tested. The CDR3 covers 14 residues. CDR1 and CDR2 from the germline V gene are SGHRS and YFSETQ. CDR3 residues: CASSQTGDGNTIYF.

The V and J genes are TRBV9 and TRBJ2-1; TCRdb names TRBD2, which stays unverified in the absence of DNA. Germline V CDR1 and CDR2: SGDLS, YYNGEE. The CDR3 spans 16 residues. CDR3 sequence: CASSVGTSGRGNEQFF.